One and the same sample provided the 5 T cell receptor beta chains below, sequenced in a study of blood T cell repertoires in COVID-19. The assay was immunoSEQ multiplex PCR, and TCRdb's table has in-frame clones only and misses some. Among hundreds of thousands of clones listed, roughly 85% were seen once. Sequenced input: peripheral blood. The receptor source for this set is a woman aged 40 to 50 with active or convalescent COVID-19.

The chain is built from TRBV25-1 and TRBJ2-5; D is uncertain. This CDR3 is built from 15 residues. V was cut by 7 bases and J by 1 base, with 16 bases left in between. Germline CDR1 and CDR2: MGHDK and SYGVNS. The CDR3 is CASTSPAAGQETQYF. As DNA, the CDR3 is TGTGCCAGCACCTCCCCGGCCGCAGGCCAAGAGACCCAGTACTTC.

The rearrangement uses TRBV2 and TRBJ1-3; maybe TRBD1 (5 bases). Deletions cut 6 bases from V and 5 bases from J, with 17 bases between. This CDR3 contains 15 residues. The germline CDR1 and CDR2 sequences are SNHLY and FYNNEI. CDR3 sequence reads: CASSDVRDPRNTIYF. For the CDR3, the DNA is TGTGCCAGCAGCGATGTCAGGGATCCCCGAAACACCATATATTTT. Together with reference TRBV2 and TRBJ1-3, the CDR3 gives the full variable domain: EPEVTQTPSHQVTQMGQEVILRCVPISNHLYFYWYRQILGQKVEFLVSFYNNEISEKSEIFDDQFSVERPDGSNFTLKIRSTKLEDSAMYFCASSDVRDPRNTIYFGEGSWLTVV.

The V call is TRBV4-1, the J call TRBJ2-2; D is ambiguous. This CDR3 spans 17 amino acids. The ends were cut back, 0 bases at V and 0 bases at J, with 11 bases in the middle. From germline, CDR1 is MGHRA and CDR2 YSYEKL. The CDR3 spells CASSQEAGPANTGELFF. The CDR3 DNA follows: TGCGCCAGCAGCCAAGAAGCTGGTCCCGCGAACACCGGGGAGCTGTTTTTT.

This chain uses TRBV5-4 with TRBJ2-7; D unclear. Per the germline V gene, CDR1 is SGHNT and CDR2 is YYREEE (reference sequence). This CDR3 spans 13 amino acids. V was clipped by 0 bases and J by 0 bases, with 4 bases between them. The CDR3 DNA sequence: TGTGCCAGCAGCTTGGCCCTCTCCTACGAGCAGTACTTC. This gives the protein CASSLALSYEQYF.

The V gene is TRBV6-5, the J gene TRBJ1-2; TRBD1 matches 8 bases. The length of the CDR3 is 16 residues. Germline V gene sequence: CDR1 MNHEY, CDR2 SVGAGI. With 2 bases clipped from V and 5 bases from J, the junction kept 10 bases outside the gene matches. CDR3 nucleotide sequence: TGTGCCAGCAGTTACGTAACAGGGGGATTTCAATATGGCTACACCTTC. Protein sequence: CASSYVTGGFQYGYTF.